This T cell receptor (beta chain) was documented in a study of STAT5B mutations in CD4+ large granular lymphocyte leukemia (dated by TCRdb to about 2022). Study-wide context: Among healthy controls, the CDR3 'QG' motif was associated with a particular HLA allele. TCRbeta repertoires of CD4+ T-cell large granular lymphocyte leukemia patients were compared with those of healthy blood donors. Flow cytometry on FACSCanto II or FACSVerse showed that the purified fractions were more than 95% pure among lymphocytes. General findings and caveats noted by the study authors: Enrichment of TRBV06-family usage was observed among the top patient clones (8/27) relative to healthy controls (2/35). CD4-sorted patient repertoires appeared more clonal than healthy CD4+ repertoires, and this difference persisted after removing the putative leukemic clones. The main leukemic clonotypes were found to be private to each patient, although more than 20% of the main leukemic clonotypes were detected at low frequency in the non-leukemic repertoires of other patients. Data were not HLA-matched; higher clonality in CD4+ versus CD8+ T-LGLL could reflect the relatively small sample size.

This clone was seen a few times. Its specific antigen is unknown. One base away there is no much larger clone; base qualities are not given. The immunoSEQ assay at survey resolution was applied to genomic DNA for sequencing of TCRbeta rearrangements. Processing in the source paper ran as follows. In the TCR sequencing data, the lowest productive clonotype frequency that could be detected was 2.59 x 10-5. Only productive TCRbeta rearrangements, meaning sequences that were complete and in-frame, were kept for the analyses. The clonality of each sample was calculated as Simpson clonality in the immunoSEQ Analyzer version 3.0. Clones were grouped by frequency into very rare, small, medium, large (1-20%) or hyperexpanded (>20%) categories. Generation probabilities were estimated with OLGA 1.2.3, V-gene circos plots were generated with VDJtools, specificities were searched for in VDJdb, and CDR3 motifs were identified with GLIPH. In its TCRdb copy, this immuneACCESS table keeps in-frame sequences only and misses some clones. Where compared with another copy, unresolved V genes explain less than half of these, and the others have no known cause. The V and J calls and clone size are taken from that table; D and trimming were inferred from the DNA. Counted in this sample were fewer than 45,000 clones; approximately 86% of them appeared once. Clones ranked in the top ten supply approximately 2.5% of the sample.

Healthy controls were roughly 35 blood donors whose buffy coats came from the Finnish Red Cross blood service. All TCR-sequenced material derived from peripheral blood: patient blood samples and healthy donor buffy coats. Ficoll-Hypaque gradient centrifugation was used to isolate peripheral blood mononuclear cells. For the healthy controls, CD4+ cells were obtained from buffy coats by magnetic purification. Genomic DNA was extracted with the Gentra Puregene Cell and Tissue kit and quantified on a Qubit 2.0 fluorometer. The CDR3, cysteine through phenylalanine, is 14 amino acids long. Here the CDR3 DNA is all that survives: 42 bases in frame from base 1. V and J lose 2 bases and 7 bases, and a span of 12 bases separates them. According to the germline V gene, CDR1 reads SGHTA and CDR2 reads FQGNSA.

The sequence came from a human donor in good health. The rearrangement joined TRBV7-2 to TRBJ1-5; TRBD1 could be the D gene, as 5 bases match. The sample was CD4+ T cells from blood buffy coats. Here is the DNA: TGTGCCAGCAGCTTAAGTGTAGGGGAGCAGCCCCAGCATTTT. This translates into CASSLSVGEQPQHF.